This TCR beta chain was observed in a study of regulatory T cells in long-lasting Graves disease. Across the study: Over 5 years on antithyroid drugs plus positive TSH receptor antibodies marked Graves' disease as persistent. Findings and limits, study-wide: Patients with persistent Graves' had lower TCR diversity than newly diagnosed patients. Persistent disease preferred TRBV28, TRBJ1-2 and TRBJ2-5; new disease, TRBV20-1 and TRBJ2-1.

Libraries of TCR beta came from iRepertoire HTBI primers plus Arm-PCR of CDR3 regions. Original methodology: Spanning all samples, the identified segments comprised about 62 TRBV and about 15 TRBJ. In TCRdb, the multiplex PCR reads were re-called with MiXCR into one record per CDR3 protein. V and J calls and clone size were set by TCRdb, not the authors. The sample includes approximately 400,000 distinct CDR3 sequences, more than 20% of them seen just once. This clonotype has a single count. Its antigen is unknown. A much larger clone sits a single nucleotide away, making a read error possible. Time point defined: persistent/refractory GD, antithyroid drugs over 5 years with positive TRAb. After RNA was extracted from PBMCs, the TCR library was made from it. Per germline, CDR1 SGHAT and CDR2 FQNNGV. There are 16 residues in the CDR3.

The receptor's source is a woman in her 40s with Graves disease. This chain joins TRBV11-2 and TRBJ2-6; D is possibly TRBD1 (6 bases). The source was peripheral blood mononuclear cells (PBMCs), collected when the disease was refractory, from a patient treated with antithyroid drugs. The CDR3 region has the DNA TGTGCCAGCAGCCGGACAGTTCACTCTGGGGCCAACGCCCTGACTTTC. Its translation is CASSRTVHSGANALTF.